A selection of T cell receptor beta chains follows, all from one sample in a study of blood T cells in healthy people across ages. TCRdb redid the calling of the 5' RACE reads with MiXCR, one entry per CDR3 protein. The data hold 910,000 or so distinct CDR3 sequences, with roughly 50% observed a single time. The sequenced sample consisted of blood. The receptors were gathered from a woman in her sixties in good health. Each CDR3 is given with its conserved first and last residue. D genes are given only for firm matches. The size entry is marked missing in some rows and otherwise reads once, few, many or a size class.

V gene	J gene	D gene	clone size	CDR3 protein	CDR3 DNA
TRBV4-1	TRBJ2-1	TRBD2	NA	CASSQPPGRENEQFF	TGCGCCAGCAGCCAGCCGCCGGGGAGGGAGAATGAGCAGTTCTTC
TRBV7-2	TRBJ2-7	NA	few	CASSLTGLASSYEQYF	TGTGCCAGCAGCCTTACCGGATTAGCGAGCTCCTACGAGCAGTACTTC
TRBV4-1	TRBJ2-7	TRBD1	NA	CASSQGLGQGYEQYF	TGCGCCAGCAGCCAAGGGTTGGGACAGGGTTACGAGCAGTACTTC
TRBV20-1	TRBJ2-5	NA	NA	CSALGGRETQYF	TGCAGTGCTTTAGGGGGTAGGGAGACCCAGTACTTC
TRBV28	TRBJ1-4	NA	NA	CASSFLQDEKLFF	TGTGCCAGCAGTTTTCTACAGGATGAAAAACTGTTTTTT
TRBV2	TRBJ2-3	NA	NA	CASSPGHADPTQYF	TGTGCCAGCAGCCCGGGACACGCCGATCCTACGCAGTATTTT
TRBV6-6	TRBJ2-3	NA	NA	CASRYSPSTDTQYF	TGTGCCAGCCGGTACTCCCCTAGCACAGATACGCAGTATTTT
TRBV29-1	TRBJ2-5	NA	NA	CSLGEHQETQYF	TGCAGCCTGGGGGAGCACCAAGAGACCCAGTACTTC
TRBV11-2	TRBJ2-5	TRBD2	many	CASSLDRGTGGIQETQYF	TGTGCCAGCAGCTTAGATCGAGGAACGGGAGGGATACAAGAGACCCAGTACTTC
TRBV20-1	TRBJ1-2	NA	NA	CSASLDRNNGYTF	TGCAGTGCTAGCCTTGACAGGAACAATGGCTACACCTTC
TRBV21-1	TRBJ2-6	NA	few	CARITLPGGSGANVLTF	TGTGCCAGGATTACCCTCCCAGGGGGGTCTGGGGCCAACGTCCTGACTTTC
TRBV5-1	TRBJ2-5	NA	NA	CASSSSTLSKETQYF	TGCGCCAGCAGCTCGTCAACGCTTAGCAAAGAGACCCAGTACTTC
TRBV28	TRBJ2-5	NA	NA	CASSFWRAWPQYF	TGTGCCAGCAGTTTTTGGCGGGCCTGGCCGCAGTACTTC
TRBV11-2	TRBJ2-1	TRBD1	NA	CASSSRGPNEQFF	TGTGCCAGCAGCTCCAGGGGGCCCAATGAGCAGTTCTTC
TRBV20-1	TRBJ2-1	NA	NA	CSAEVSRNEQFF	TGCAGTGCTGAGGTTTCACGCAATGAGCAGTTCTTC
TRBV20-1	TRBJ2-1	TRBD2	NA	CSAGGPYGRETSYNEQFF	TGCAGTGCTGGAGGGCCTTATGGGCGGGAGACCTCCTACAATGAGCAGTTCTTC
TRBV29-1	TRBJ2-7	NA	many	CSVSVGGTYEQYF	TGCAGCGTTAGTGTTGGGGGGACCTACGAGCAGTACTTC
TRBV20-1	TRBJ2-1	NA	NA	CSASIGNYNEQFF	TGCAGTGCTAGCATCGGGAACTACAATGAGCAGTTCTTC
TRBV12-3/TRBV12-4	TRBJ1-4	NA	NA	CASVGTLKGEKLFF	TGTGCCAGCGTCGGGACACTCAAAGGGGAAAAACTGTTTTTT
TRBV3-1	TRBJ2-4	NA	few	CASSLLTGAKNIQYF	TGTGCCAGCAGCTTACTAACCGGGGCCAAAAACATTCAGTACTTC
TRBV7-2	TRBJ2-4	TRBD1	few	CASSLQGAQNIQYF	TGTGCCAGCAGCTTACAGGGGGCCCAAAACATTCAGTACTTC
TRBV5-1	TRBJ2-3	TRBD1	few	CASSSTGQGTLDTQYF	TGCGCCAGCAGCTCGACCGGACAGGGGACGTTGGATACGCAGTATTTT
TRBV7-2	TRBJ2-7	NA	few	CASSLAPGVHEQYF	TGTGCCAGCAGCTTAGCTCCGGGAGTCCACGAGCAGTACTTC
TRBV7-2	TRBJ2-3	NA	NA	CASSASVGLSDTQYF	TGTGCCAGCAGCGCAAGCGTTGGTTTGTCAGATACGCAGTATTTT
TRBV10-3	TRBJ2-3	NA	NA	CAISDRQDFTDTQYF	TGTGCCATCAGTGATCGGCAAGACTTCACAGATACGCAGTATTTT
TRBV5-6	TRBJ2-7	TRBD1	NA	CASSFPNPGQLGEQYF	TGTGCCAGCAGCTTTCCCAACCCGGGACAGCTGGGCGAGCAGTACTTC
TRBV12-3/TRBV12-4	TRBJ2-4	TRBD2	many	CASSFLGSGSFAKNIQYF	TGTGCCAGCAGTTTTTTGGGTAGCGGGAGTTTTGCCAAAAACATTCAGTACTTC
TRBV20-1	TRBJ2-3	NA	NA	CSASSTGHTDTQYF	TGCAGTGCTAGCAGCACCGGCCACACAGATACGCAGTATTTT
TRBV24-1	TRBJ2-3	NA	once	CATSEPASADSVTQYF	TGTGCCACCAGTGAGCCCGCTAGCGCCGACTCAGTTACGCAGTATTTT
TRBV6-6	TRBJ1-1	NA	NA	CASREDTAAFF	TGTGCCAGCAGAGAGGACACGGCAGCTTTCTTT
TRBV29-1	TRBJ1-1	TRBD1	NA	CSVSGTGGGLNTEAFF	TGCAGCGTTTCCGGGACAGGGGGTGGCTTGAACACTGAAGCTTTCTTT
TRBV30	TRBJ2-7	NA	once	CACSRAGAGYEQYF	TGTGCCTGTTCCAGGGCAGGGGCAGGCTACGAGCAGTACTTC
TRBV29-1	TRBJ1-1	NA	NA	CSVERKGTGNTEAFF	TGCAGCGTTGAAAGGAAGGGGACCGGGAACACTGAAGCTTTCTTT
TRBV29-1	TRBJ1-2	NA	few	CSVREEGSYGYTF	TGCAGCGTTCGGGAAGAGGGGTCATATGGCTACACCTTC
TRBV15	TRBJ2-3	TRBD2	few	CATSTRRFAREGRLSDTQYF	TGTGCCACCAGCACCAGACGTTTTGCGCGGGAGGGCCGCTTGTCCGATACGCAGTATTTT
TRBV5-1	TRBJ1-2	NA	few	CASSPGTLEGYTF	TGCGCCAGCAGCCCCGGGACACTGGAGGGCTACACCTTC
TRBV5-1	TRBJ2-4	TRBD1	NA	CASSLGTGLNIQYF	TGCGCCAGCAGCTTGGGGACAGGGTTGAACATTCAGTACTTC
TRBV10-3	TRBJ1-5	TRBD1	NA	CAISEGARQGAFSYQPQHF	TGTGCCATCAGTGAGGGAGCCAGACAGGGGGCGTTTTCTTATCAGCCCCAGCATTTT
TRBV7-9	TRBJ2-5	NA	NA	CASSPRQGAGETQYF	TGTGCCAGCAGCCCACGACAAGGGGCGGGAGAGACCCAGTACTTC
TRBV4-1	TRBJ2-7	TRBD2	few	CASSRVAGLASRNPYEQYF	TGCGCCAGCAGCAGGGTAGCGGGACTAGCCTCGCGAAACCCCTACGAGCAGTACTTC
TRBV27	TRBJ2-1	NA	NA	CASRDGPYNEQFF	TGTGCCAGCAGGGATGGTCCTTACAATGAGCAGTTCTTC
TRBV20-1	TRBJ2-7	TRBD2	NA	CGAEGLAGVTAYEQYF	TGCGGTGCTGAGGGACTAGCGGGAGTCACAGCCTACGAGCAGTACTTC